The clone carrying this TCR beta chain has a count of ten or more. Sorted libraries came from some 1 million CD4+ or CD8+ T cells. This record belongs to a study of neurological immune-mediated disorders. Trimming took 5 bases from V and 0 from J, leaving 13 bases between them. The CDR3 covers 15 residues. Germline V gene sequence: CDR1 SEHNR, CDR2 FQNEAQ (reference sequence). The cDNA was synthesized by means of template-switch 5'RACE, which was carried out with 10-nucleotide random UMIs. TCRdb re-analysed the 5' RACE reads in MiXCR, keeping a single row per CDR3 protein. The table lists tens of thousands of distinct CDR3 sequences, approximately 5.4% of them singletons, with 2% to 2.5% in the top ten.

The rearrangement uses TRBV7-9 and TRBJ1-1, with D possibly TRBD1 on 6 matching bases. Sample: CD4+ T cells from blood. This clonotype was sampled from a woman between 50 and 59 years old in good health. The CDR3 DNA reads as TGTGCCAGCAGCCTGACAGGTCAAATGAACACTGAAGCTTTCTTT. Protein: CASSLTGQMNTEAFF.